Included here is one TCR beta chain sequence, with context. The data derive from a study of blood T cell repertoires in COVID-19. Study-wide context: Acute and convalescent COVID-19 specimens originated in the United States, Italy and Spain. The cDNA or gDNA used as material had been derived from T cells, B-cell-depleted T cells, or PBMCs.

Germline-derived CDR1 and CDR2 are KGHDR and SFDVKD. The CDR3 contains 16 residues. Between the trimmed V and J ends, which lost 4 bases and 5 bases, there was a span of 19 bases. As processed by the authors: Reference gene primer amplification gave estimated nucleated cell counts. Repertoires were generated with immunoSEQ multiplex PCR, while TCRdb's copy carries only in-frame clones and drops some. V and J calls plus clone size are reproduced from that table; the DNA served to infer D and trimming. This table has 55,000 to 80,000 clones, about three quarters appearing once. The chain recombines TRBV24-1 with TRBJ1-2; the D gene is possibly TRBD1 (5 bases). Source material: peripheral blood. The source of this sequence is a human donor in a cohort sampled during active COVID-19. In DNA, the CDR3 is TGTGCCACCAGTGACACCCCCCGGGGAGGGGTTTATGGCTACACCTTC. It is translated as CATSDTPRGGVYGYTF.